Presented here are 23 T cell receptor beta chains from one specimen sequenced in a study of graft-versus-host responses after intestinal transplantation. Generated by immunoSEQ multiplex PCR, the TCRdb table keeps only in-frame clones and is missing some. Of roughly 110,000 clones in the sample, roughly 86% are singletons; the top ten hold roughly 0.64%. Their antigens are not known. Sequences were derived from unstimulated CD4+ T cells sorted from spleen or lymph node cells, sampled before transplant. These receptors were obtained from a human donor who was the organ donor for an intestinal transplant.

V usage is TRBV18 and J usage is TRBJ2-1; weak D call: TRBD2 (6 bases). Germline V gene sequence: CDR1 KGHSH, CDR2 LQKENI. Trimming took off 4 bases at V and 5 bases at J, with 12 bases between the two ends. CDR3 length equals 14 residues. CDR3 nucleotides: TGTGCCAGCTCACGTAGGGAGGCTGACAATGAGCAGTTCTTC. Translated, it gives CASSRREADNEQFF.

This chain links TRBV4-1 with TRBJ2-2; D is unclear. V was shortened by 2 bases and J by 0 bases, with 10 bases between the two germline ends. Per the germline V gene, CDR1 is MGHRA and CDR2 is YSYEKL. The CDR3 contains 16 residues. The CDR3 nucleotides are TGCGCCAGCAGCCAACCCCGAGGAACGAACACCGGGGAGCTGTTTTTT. Translating it yields CASSQPRGTNTGELFF.

The V gene is TRBV6-5, the J gene TRBJ1-2, with 7 bases lining up with TRBD1. Germline V gene lookup returns CDR1 MNHEY and CDR2 SVGAGI. The CDR3 extends over 13 amino acids. Unmatched junction bases numbered 7, after V lost 8 bases and J lost 4 bases. The CDR3 nucleotides are TGTGCCAGCCGTTCAGGGGGAGGCTATGGCTACACCTTC. It codes for CASRSGGGYGYTF.

The J gene is TRBJ1-2, the V gene TRBV11-2; D perhaps matches TRBD1 (5 bases). CDR1 SGHAT and CDR2 FQNNGV come from the germline V gene. The ends were cut back, 0 bases at V and 8 bases at J, with 16 bases in the middle. This CDR3 contains 15 residues. The CDR3 protein is CASSLDVGPRVGYTF. CDR3 coding DNA: TGTGCCAGCAGCTTAGATGTGGGCCCCAGGGTGGGCTACACCTTC.

The V gene is TRBV6-5, the J gene TRBJ1-1; D is unresolved. Trimming stripped 4 bases from V and 1 base from J, with 7 bases between. The germline V gene encodes CDR1 MNHEY and CDR2 SVGAGI. The CDR3 length is 13 residues. The CDR3 DNA follows: TGTGCCAGCAGTTTCTCCAGGAACACTGAAGCTTTCTTT. It is translated as CASSFSRNTEAFF.

The chain couples TRBV6-5 to TRBJ1-1; 9 nucleotides align to TRBD1. V was clipped by 10 bases and J by 3 bases; unmatched bases: 6. The length of the CDR3 is 13 residues. Looked up from germline, CDR1 is MNHEY and CDR2 is SVGAGI. CDR3 amino acids: CAISRDRDTEAFF. DNA of the CDR3: TGTGCCATCAGCAGGGACAGGGACACTGAAGCTTTCTTT.

In this sample, this clone turned up once. V and J are TRBV5-1 and TRBJ2-5, with TRBD2 identical over 11 bases. V shed 2 bases and J 2 bases; nucleotides not matched to a gene: 2. The length of the CDR3 is 15 residues. Germline loops: CDR1 SGHRS, CDR2 YFSETQ. The CDR3 nucleotides read TGCGCCAGCAGCTTTACTAGCGGGGGACAAGAGACCCAGTACTTC. Translating gives CASSFTSGGQETQYF. The full variable domain, with the rest looked up from reference TRBV5-1 and TRBJ2-5, is KAGVTQTPRYLIKTRGQQVTLSCSPISGHRSVSWYQQTPGQGLQFLFEYFSETQRNKGNFPGRFSGRQFSNSRSEMNVSTLELGDSALYLCASSFTSGGQETQYFGPGTRLLVL.

J is TRBJ1-1 and V is TRBV6-5, with 8 bases lining up with TRBD1. This CDR3 is built from 13 residues. Germline V lookup: CDR1 MNHEY, CDR2 SVGAGI. The junction had 4 bases not matched to a gene; V was cut back by 3 bases and J by 7 bases. The CDR3 bases are TGTGCCAGCAGTTATCCCGGGACAGGTGAAGCTTTCTTT. Protein: CASSYPGTGEAFF.

This chain uses TRBV6-5 with TRBJ1-6; D may be TRBD1 (6 bases). The germline V gene has CDR1 MNHEY and CDR2 SVGAGI. Trimming stripped 5 bases from V and 5 bases from J, with 10 bases between. This CDR3 contains 14 residues. The CDR3 reads CASSEYRDNSPLHF. CDR3 DNA: TGTGCCAGCAGTGAATACAGGGATAATTCACCCCTCCACTTT.

The chain uses TRBV5-4 and TRBJ2-3, with D perhaps matching TRBD1 (6 bases). V dropped 1 base and J dropped 1 base, with 10 bases sitting between them. Germline V gene lookup returns CDR1 SGHNT and CDR2 YYREEE (reference sequence). The CDR3 runs to 15 residues. The CDR3 region has the DNA TGTGCCAGCAGCTTGATGGCAGGGGGCACAGATACGCAGTATTTT. As protein: CASSLMAGGTDTQYF.

The chain recombines TRBV11-2 with TRBJ1-1; D is unclear. The V and J ends lost 5 bases and 4 bases respectively, with 14 bases between them. Germline CDR1 is SGHAT and CDR2 is FQNNGV. The CDR3 contains 14 residues. CDR3 loop: CASSQRNLGTEAFF. The CDR3, as DNA: TGTGCCAGCAGCCAAAGGAACTTGGGCACTGAAGCTTTCTTT.

This chain uses TRBV2 with TRBJ2-5, with TRBD1 matching over 8 bases. The end of the DNA aligns better with TRBJ2-7, so the J call may be wrong. CDR3 length: 14 residues. The germline V gene has CDR1 SNHLY and CDR2 FYNNEI. The CDR3, as DNA: TGTGCCAGCAGGTCCGGACAGGGATCCTACGAGCAGTACTTC. This codes for CASRSGQGSYEQYF.

This chain uses TRBV5-4 with TRBJ1-6, with D uncertain. Looked up from germline, CDR1 is SGHNT and CDR2 is YYREEE (reference sequence). The CDR3 is 15 residues long. V lost 3 bases and J 10 bases, leaving 17 bases between the germline ends. The CDR3 loop reads CASSYASQASSPLHF. The CDR3 DNA reads TGTGCCAGCAGCTATGCCTCTCAGGCTTCGTCACCCCTCCACTTT.

J is TRBJ2-7 and V is TRBV18, with D unresolved. This CDR3 is 12 amino acids long. V was pared by 2 bases and J by 3 bases, with 5 bases between. The germline V gene encodes CDR1 KGHSH and CDR2 LQKENI. CDR3 bases: TGTGCCAGCTCACCAGGGGACTACGAGCAGTACTTC. Amino acids: CASSPGDYEQYF. The full variable domain, in which reference TRBV18 and TRBJ2-7 provide the parts outside the CDR3, is NAGVMQNPRHLVRRRGQEARLRCSPMKGHSHVYWYRQLPEEGLKFMVYLQKENIIDESGMPKERFSAEFPKEGPSILRIQQVVRGDSAAYFCASSPGDYEQYFGPGTRLTVT.

V gene TRBV19 combines with J gene TRBJ2-7, with D possibly being TRBD1 (6 bases). The V gene lost 8 bases and the J gene lost 4 bases, with 21 bases spanning the gap. The germline CDR1 and CDR2 sequences are LNHDA and SQIVND (reference sequence). This CDR3 comprises 15 residues. The CDR3 here is CASQRTGPGWYEQYF. The CDR3 bases are TGTGCCAGTCAAAGAACAGGGCCAGGGTGGTACGAGCAGTACTTC.

This clone was seen a single time. The chain couples TRBV5-1 to TRBJ2-7; 9 bases fit TRBD2. The trim removed 0 bases at V and 2 bases at J, leaving 6 bases unmatched. The CDR3 extends over 16 amino acids. Germline CDR1 and CDR2: SGHRS and YFSETQ. CDR3 loop: CASSLGLAGRTYEQYF. The CDR3 bases are TGCGCCAGCAGCTTGGGCCTAGCGGGACGCACCTACGAGCAGTACTTC.

The genes are TRBV6-1 and TRBJ2-7, with no clear D. With 1 base removed from V and 3 bases from J, the gap between germline ends came to 13 bases. The CDR3 runs to 15 residues. CDR1 is MNHNS and CDR2 is SASEGT in the germline V gene. CDR3: CASSEGSSQGYEQYF. For the CDR3, the DNA is TGTGCCAGCAGTGAAGGCTCATCCCAAGGCTACGAGCAGTACTTC.

This chain uses TRBV28 with TRBJ1-2; 7 bases align to TRBD1. V trimming: 8 bases; J trimming: 5 bases; junction bases outside the gene matches: 14. The CDR3 is 15 residues long. Germline V gene data show CDR1 as MDHEN and CDR2 as SYDVKM. The CDR3 bases are TGTGCCAGCCTCTGGGGGGCAGGGGGGAGATATGGCTACACCTTC. Translating gives CASLWGAGGRYGYTF.

A remark on this clone: Other DNA sequences in the sample encode the same CDR3. The V and J genes are TRBV6-1 and TRBJ2-7; D remains ambiguous. Trimming took off 1 base at V and 2 bases at J, with 3 bases between the two ends. There are 12 residues in the CDR3. The germline V gene has CDR1 MNHNS and CDR2 SASEGT. The CDR3 region has the DNA TGTGCCAGCAGTGAAGGTCCCTACGAGCAGTACTTC. Translation gives CASSEGPYEQYF.

This clone showed up just once. The chain has TRBV7-2 and TRBJ1-6; D is perhaps TRBD1 (5 bases). The V end was cut by 5 bases, the J end by 0 bases, with 8 bases between. Per the germline V gene, CDR1 is SGHTA and CDR2 is FQGNSA. This CDR3 contains 15 residues. CDR3 region: CASSPDSSYNSPLHF. The CDR3 region has the DNA TGTGCCAGCAGCCCAGACAGCTCCTATAATTCACCCCTCCACTTT.

The J gene is TRBJ2-3, the V gene TRBV4-2, with D hard to call. Trimming took off 0 bases at V and 1 base at J, with 14 bases between the two ends. Per germline, CDR1 LGHNA and CDR2 YNFKEQ. CDR3 size: 17 residues. The CDR3, as DNA: TGTGCCAGCAGCCAAGATCTTGACGCACCGGGCACAGATACGCAGTATTTT. Amino acids: CASSQDLDAPGTDTQYF.

The chain combines TRBV7-3 with TRBJ1-1, with a weak D call TRBD1 (6 bases). Germline CDR1 is SGHTA and CDR2 is FQGTGA. The CDR3 is made up of 13 amino acids. V gave up 2 bases and J gave up 8 bases, with 12 bases separating them. CDR3 region: CASSLDGGEEAFF. The DNA of the CDR3 is TGTGCCAGCAGCTTAGATGGGGGCGAAGAAGCTTTCTTT.

In this sample, this clone turned up a few times. The V gene is TRBV6-4, the J gene TRBJ2-3; 13 bases are shared with TRBD2. This CDR3 has 16 residues. After removal of 3 bases from V and 9 bases from J, the junction contained 9 bases not matched to a gene. The V gene's germline CDR1 is MRHNA and CDR2 SNTAGT. The CDR3 reads CASSEYGLAGVDTQYF. The CDR3 DNA sequence: TGTGCCAGCAGTGAATACGGACTAGCGGGAGTAGACACGCAGTATTTT.